This T cell receptor beta chain emerged from a study of blood T cells in healthy people across ages. Points from the study as a whole: Naive and antigen-experienced cells were not separated, limiting conclusive comparison. Estimates of total diversity, which came from one million sequenced T cells, were considered to be underestimates.

As for this clonotype: Antigen specificity is unknown.

A J-beta primer mix and a sample-barcoded 5' primer were used in a second PCR of roughly 6 to 12 cycles. MiXCR was run by TCRdb on the 5' RACE reads, yielding one entry per CDR3 protein. The sample includes roughly 800,000 distinct CDR3 sequences, 58% seen only once; the top ten take around 22%. V shed 0 bases and J 4 bases; nucleotides not matched to a gene: 4. This CDR3 is built from 15 residues. Germline-derived CDR1 and CDR2 are SGHRS and YFSETQ. This chain uses TRBV5-1 with TRBJ2-5, with 9 positions matching TRBD1. The clonotype was recovered from a man aged 30-40 years in good health. The sequencing input was blood. The CDR3 sequence is CASSLGDRVGETQYF. CDR3 in DNA: TGCGCCAGCAGCTTGGGGGACAGGGTTGGAGAGACCCAGTACTTC.